The sequence of this TCR beta chain was determined in a study of Tregs in tolerant kidney transplant recipients. As for this clone: What it binds is not known.

Trimming removed 4 bases from V and 2 bases from J, with 15 bases in between. This CDR3 region has 15 residues. Germline lookup yields CDR1 SGHAT and CDR2 FQDESV (reference sequence). Study-level results: Activated donor B cell expansion appeared to reveal the most relevant donor-specific TCRbeta repertoire. Biological reproducibility was not directly addressed, but technical replication error appeared minimal. Findings come from small patient numbers and require larger validation.

The method was immunoSEQ multiplex PCR; TCRdb's version includes in-frame clones alone and lacks a portion of them. The table lists under 300,000 clones, about 80% of them singletons, with 0.64% in the top ten. Unstimulated Tregs (CD4+CD25+CD127-) and CD4+CD25- non-Tregs were sorted from PBMCs. Sample: CD4+ T cells from blood. The chain carries TRBV11-1 and TRBJ2-7; a possible D gene is TRBD1 (6 bases). The TCR sequence derives from a human donor in good health. DNA of the CDR3: TGTGCCAGCAGCTCCCAGGGGATATCCACCTACGAGCAGTACTTC. Translating gives CASSSQGISTYEQYF.